The rows below give T cell receptor beta chains drawn from one sample of a study of blood T cell repertoires in COVID-19. Sequencing used immunoSEQ multiplex PCR; TCRdb keeps in-frame clones, though not all of them. The data contain about 140,000 clones, 79% of them seen just once; the ten biggest clones take up roughly 8.6%. Sample: peripheral blood. All receptors come from a man between 45 and 60 years old with active or convalescent COVID-19. The conserved cysteine and the conserved F or W are not part of the CDR3 here. A D gene is named only where the DNA matches it firmly.

D	V	J	CDR3
-	TRBV19	TRBJ2-1	ASTQEGSYNEQF
TRBD2	TRBV27	TRBJ2-7	ASSLGTSGRYEQY
TRBD2	TRBV11-2	TRBJ2-1	ASSLERAGGNEQF
TRBD2	TRBV6-5	TRBJ2-1	ASSLAGGRYNEQF
-	TRBV7-9	TRBJ2-1	ASSLAGQNAELRF
TRBD1	TRBV5-1	TRBJ1-1	ASSLGQASGDTEAF
-	TRBV5-4	TRBJ1-2	ASSNRVVNYGYT
-	TRBV7-7	TRBJ2-1	ASSSRVFDEQF
-	TRBV7-9	TRBJ1-2	ASSRTALRLNYGYT
-	TRBV7-2	TRBJ2-1	ASSLTVILSYNEQF
TRBD1	TRBV4-1	TRBJ1-5	ASSQDPGQGLSNQPQH
TRBD2	TRBV12-3/TRBV12-4	TRBJ2-2	ASRTSGTGELF
-	TRBV28	TRBJ2-7	ASKPPGGGVAYEQY
TRBD1	TRBV28	TRBJ2-7	ASSPHGTGVLSPYEQY
-	TRBV27	TRBJ1-6	ASSSVGALH
-	TRBV21-1	TRBJ2-5	ATESGILQETQY
TRBD2	TRBV18	TRBJ2-3	ASSPRLAGGRDTQY
TRBD1	TRBV4-1	-	ASSHRGQTSYNEQF
TRBD2	TRBV6-1	TRBJ2-7	ASSEAGASYEQY
-	TRBV13	TRBJ1-1	ASSGMGGGTEAF
TRBD2	TRBV7-9	TRBJ2-1	ASSLVRENEQF
-	TRBV25-1	TRBJ1-1	ASSDQIADTEAF
-	TRBV4-2	TRBJ1-1	ASSPGQGRTEAF
-	TRBV5-4	TRBJ2-4	ASSLLRDSKNIQY
TRBD2	TRBV7-3	TRBJ2-5	ASSPSGLPPEETQY
TRBD2	TRBV19	TRBJ2-1	ASSIRGSHEQF
TRBD1	TRBV10-2	TRBJ2-7	ASRRQGAIPEQY
TRBD2	TRBV6-2/TRBV6-3	TRBJ2-2	ASSYPAGAAGELF
-	TRBV5-1	TRBJ1-4	ASSLGQGNEKLF
-	TRBV10-3	TRBJ2-5	AISDGGVQETQY
-	TRBV19	TRBJ2-5	ASSRLGQKQETQY
TRBD2	TRBV3-1/TRBV3-2	TRBJ2-1	ASSFHLSVRELSYNEQF
-	TRBV27	TRBJ2-7	ASSLSSGLAYEQY
-	TRBV2	TRBJ2-7	ASSYKYEQY
TRBD2	TRBV7-9	TRBJ2-3	ASSLTSATDTQY
-	TRBV10-3	TRBJ2-1	AISEGHPPPYNEQF
TRBD2	TRBV28	TRBJ2-3	ASSSDFSGRAPINTQY
TRBD1	TRBV5-6	TRBJ1-2	ASSNTGGGYT
-	TRBV7-2	TRBJ1-6	ASSLSWGGQNSPLH
TRBD1	TRBV7-6	TRBJ1-1	ASSLGTGTEAF
-	TRBV18	TRBJ1-4	ASSPGTATNEKLF
TRBD1	TRBV5-6	TRBJ2-3	ASSWDRGRNTQY
-	TRBV27	TRBJ2-1	ASRVYGISNNEQF
-	TRBV28	TRBJ2-3	ASSLTNPTDTQY
-	TRBV27	TRBJ2-2	ASRQGLLWETGELF
TRBD2	TRBV4-1	TRBJ2-3	ASSQDTYGGRRADTQY
-	TRBV9	TRBJ1-2	ASSVGRGLLYGYT
-	TRBV3-1/TRBV3-2	TRBJ2-7	ASTPHSEDEQY
-	TRBV28	TRBJ2-7	ATSLTQAYEQY
TRBD2	TRBV27	TRBJ2-7	ASSSSGSRPL
-	TRBV7-8	TRBJ2-1	ASSPATYSEQF
TRBD2	TRBV27	TRBJ2-1	ASSLGLAVSYNEQF
TRBD2	TRBV28	TRBJ2-3	ASKRSGRAGTDTQY
TRBD2	TRBV7-2	TRBJ2-1	ASSLDGTSRYNEQF